This T cell receptor beta chain was sequenced during a study of graft-versus-host responses after intestinal transplantation. Broader study findings: GvH clones appeared in recipient marrow, some first in ileum or blood. Early post-transplant falls in HvG clones accompanied the peak levels of circulating GvH clones.

The CDR3 has 11 residues. Germline lookup yields CDR1 MNHNY and CDR2 SVGAGI (reference sequence). V was clipped by 5 bases and J by 5 bases, with 7 bases between them. The method was immunoSEQ multiplex PCR; TCRdb's version includes in-frame clones alone and lacks a portion of them. The sample contains about 120,000 clones, 85% to 95% of which appear only once. In regard to this clone: What it recognizes is unknown.

Sequenced material: unstimulated CD4+ T cells sorted from spleen or lymph node cells, taken before intestinal transplant. This chain uses TRBV6-6 with TRBJ2-7; no reliable D call. The clonotype comes from a human donor who received an intestinal transplant. CDR3 amino acids: CASSQNDEQYF. CDR3 nucleotides: TGTGCCAGCAGTCAAAACGACGAGCAGTACTTC.